One and the same sample provided the 25 T cell receptor beta chains below, sequenced in a study of T cells after yellow fever vaccination. From the 5' RACE reads, TCRdb called clonotypes with MiXCR, one entry per CDR3 protein. The sample lists just under 600,000 distinct CDR3 sequences, roughly 14% occurring once. Here the sequenced sample was PBMCs, taken on the day of the yellow fever booster vaccination. All receptors come from a man aged 25 to 40 who received the YFV17D yellow fever vaccine.

The rearrangement uses TRBV6-5 and TRBJ2-1, with 7 bases fitting TRBD1. Germline loops: CDR1 MNHEY, CDR2 SVGAGI. V was clipped by 4 bases and J by 3 bases; unmatched bases: 3. This CDR3 is 14 amino acids long. The CDR3 region is CASSSGQDYNEQFF. The CDR3 DNA reads TGTGCCAGCAGTTCAGGACAGGACTACAATGAGCAGTTCTTC.

This clonotype turned up a few times. This chain links TRBV7-9 with TRBJ2-3, with a possible D match to TRBD1 (5 bases). Germline assignment: CDR1 SEHNR and CDR2 FQNEAQ (reference sequence). Between the trimmed V and J ends, which lost 5 bases and 2 bases, there was a span of 20 bases. This CDR3 is 17 amino acids long. The CDR3 sequence: CASSLSPTARSTDTQYF. CDR3 bases: TGTGCCAGCAGCCTTTCCCCGACAGCGAGGTCCACAGATACGCAGTATTTT.

This chain connects TRBV12-3 or TRBV12-4 to TRBJ2-7, with TRBD2 matching over 10 bases. The CDR3 length is 14 residues. The V and J ends lost 7 bases and 5 bases, in that order; junction bases with no gene match: 8. The CDR3 bases are TGTGCCAGCAATAAGCGGGAGGGGCTCCACGAGCAGTACTTC. Residues: CASNKREGLHEQYF.

The chain couples TRBV20-1 to TRBJ2-3, with a weak D call TRBD1 (5 bases). This CDR3 has 17 residues. V lost 0 bases and J 4 bases, leaving 20 bases between the germline ends. Germline-derived CDR1 and CDR2 are DFQATT and SNEGSKA (reference sequence). CDR3 amino acids: CSARDPGRPRGADTQYF. In DNA form, the CDR3 reads TGCAGTGCTAGAGATCCGGGCAGGCCTAGGGGCGCAGATACGCAGTATTTT.

The chain combines TRBV19 with TRBJ2-7, with TRBD2 matching 7 bases. Per the germline V gene, CDR1 is LNHDA and CDR2 is SQIVND (reference sequence). The CDR3 covers 16 residues. J was trimmed by 5 bases and V by 9 bases; bases with no gene match: 19. The CDR3 loop reads CASGTYERGREDEQYF. As DNA, the CDR3 is TGTGCCAGCGGAACGTACGAGCGCGGGAGAGAGGACGAGCAGTACTTC. Full variable domain (remainder filled in from reference TRBV19 and TRBJ2-7): DGGITQSPKYLFRKEGQNVTLSCEQNLNHDAMYWYRQDPGQGLRLIYYSQIVNDFQKGDIAEGYSVSREKKESFPLTVTSAQKNPTAFYLCASGTYERGREDEQYFGPGTRLTVT.

A few counts support this clonotype. For the CDR3, the DNA is TGTGCCAGCAGTTACTCCGGCGGGAGCACAGATACGCAGTATTTT. It codes for CASSYSGGSTDTQYF. J is TRBJ2-3 and V is TRBV6-5; perhaps TRBD2 as D (5 bases). V was clipped by 0 bases and J by 0 bases, with 7 bases between them. This CDR3 region has 15 residues. Per the germline V gene, CDR1 is MNHEY and CDR2 is SVGAGI.

This chain connects TRBV14 to TRBJ2-5; D gene uncertain. This CDR3 contains 13 residues. V shed 2 bases and J shed 13 bases, with 17 bases lying between them. Germline assignment: CDR1 SGHDN and CDR2 FVKESK. CDR3 protein: CASSQTLRTVLYF. Written as DNA, the CDR3 is TGTGCCAGCAGCCAAACGTTGCGGACGGTGCTGTACTTC.

This clonotype was detected only a few times. The chain's CDR3 is CASSLLKANVLTF. For the CDR3, the DNA is TGTGCCAGCAGCCTCTTGAAGGCCAACGTCCTGACTTTC. This chain joins TRBV7-2 and TRBJ2-6; D not resolved. Trimming removed 5 bases at V and 6 bases at J, with 8 bases between. Germline CDR1 SGHTA, CDR2 FQGNSA. The CDR3 is made up of 13 amino acids.

This clonotype was counted a few times. V gene TRBV4-3 combines with J gene TRBJ2-3; maybe TRBD2 (5 bases). Trimming left V 0 bases short and J 4 bases short, with 11 bases between. The CDR3 is 15 residues long. In germline, CDR1 is LGHNA, CDR2 YSLEER. The CDR3 protein is CASSQEGVVADTQYF. Written as DNA, the CDR3 is TGCGCCAGCAGCCAAGAGGGAGTAGTTGCAGATACGCAGTATTTT.

The chain carries TRBV5-6 and TRBJ2-5, with D possibly matching TRBD1 (5 bases). The CDR3 is made up of 13 amino acids. CDR1 and CDR2 from the germline V gene are SGHDT and YYEEEE. The V end lost 6 bases, the J end lost 1 base, and 10 bases lay between the germline ends. CDR3 in DNA: TGTGCCAGCACAAGACAGATCCAAGAGACCCAGTACTTC. It is translated as CASTRQIQETQYF.

The V and J genes are TRBV28 and TRBJ2-2; D ambiguous. Trimming left V 5 bases short and J 4 bases short, with 11 bases between. The CDR3 is 14 residues long. CDR1 and CDR2 (germline): MDHEN, SYDVKM. CDR3 nucleotide sequence: TGTGCCAGCAGTCCCCCCCTGGGCACCGGGGAGCTGTTTTTT. Residues: CASSPPLGTGELFF.

This clonotype was seen a few times. The V call is TRBV5-1, the J call TRBJ2-2; D perhaps matches TRBD2 (6 bases). Germline V gene sequence: CDR1 SGHRS, CDR2 YFSETQ. This CDR3 is 14 amino acids long. V was clipped by 2 bases and J by 5 bases, with 10 bases between them. CDR3 sequence: CASSFSGVTGELFF. The CDR3 coding sequence is TGCGCCAGCAGCTTTTCGGGAGTTACCGGGGAGCTGTTTTTT.

Ten or more counts support this clonotype. The chain uses TRBV24-1 and TRBJ2-1; TRBD2 aligns across 8 bases. The CDR3 contains 14 residues. V lost 9 bases to trimming and J lost 0 bases; unmatched junction nucleotides: 3. Per the germline V gene, CDR1 is KGHDR and CDR2 is SFDVKD. As DNA, the CDR3 is TGTGCCACCGGCGGGAGGAGCTCCTACAATGAGCAGTTCTTC. It encodes CATGGRSSYNEQFF.

V usage is TRBV29-1 and J usage is TRBJ1-2, with D perhaps TRBD1 (6 bases). The CDR3 runs 12 residues. Germline-derived CDR1 and CDR2 are SQVTM and ANQGSEA. V was shortened by 7 bases and J by 3 bases, with 12 bases between the two germline ends. Here the CDR3 DNA reads TGCAGCGCAGGGGACTTCGACTATGGCTACACCTTC. Its protein is CSAGDFDYGYTF.

This clonotype was recorded a few times. The rearrangement links TRBV25-1 to TRBJ1-2; 8 bases line up with TRBD1. The CDR3 totals 15 residues. The J segment lost 5 bases and the V segment lost 3 bases, leaving 8 bases of the junction unmatched. Looked up from germline, CDR1 is MGHDK and CDR2 is SYGVNS. In DNA, the CDR3 is TGTGCCAGCAGTGACCCCGGGACAGGAGGATATGGCTACACCTTC. Translated: CASSDPGTGGYGYTF.

The sample holds a few counts of this clonotype. V usage is TRBV7-9 and J usage is TRBJ1-5; 7 bases line up with TRBD1. Germline trimming cut 1 base from V and 2 bases from J; bases unmatched to any gene: 8. Germline-derived CDR1 and CDR2 are SEHNR and FQNEAQ (reference sequence). CDR3 size: 17 residues. The CDR3 is CASSLGTGPQGNQPQHF. In DNA, the CDR3 is TGTGCCAGCAGCTTAGGGACAGGACCACAAGGCAATCAGCCCCAGCATTTT.

The gene calls are TRBV11-2 and TRBJ1-5, with no clear D. The germline V and J ends were trimmed by 11 bases and 0 bases, with 11 bases remaining between them. From germline, CDR1 is SGHAT and CDR2 FQNNGV. There are 13 residues in the CDR3. The DNA for the CDR3 is TGTGCCGGATATGGCGTTAGCAATCAGCCCCAGCATTTT. This codes for CAGYGVSNQPQHF.

This clonotype came up a few times. The chain links TRBV20-1 to TRBJ2-5, with D perhaps matching TRBD1 or TRBD2 (6 bases each). CDR1 DFQATT and CDR2 SNEGSKA come from the germline V gene (reference sequence). This CDR3 is 17 amino acids long. V was cut by 4 bases and J by 1 base, with 22 bases left in between. The CDR3, as DNA: TGCAGTGCTACCCCAGGGGTTAGACTAGGGATCCAAGAGACCCAGTACTTC. Protein: CSATPGVRLGIQETQYF.

The V and J genes are TRBV19 and TRBJ1-5; D gene ambiguous. The CDR3 runs 15 residues. Trimming left V 5 bases short and J 4 bases short, with 15 bases between. Germline CDR1 and CDR2: LNHDA and SQIVND (reference sequence). The CDR3 reads CASSRDTSGNQPQHF. DNA of the CDR3: TGTGCCAGTAGTCGAGACACCTCGGGAAATCAGCCCCAGCATTTT.

This clonotype came up a few times. The J gene is TRBJ2-5, the V gene TRBV6-2 or TRBV6-3; 7 positions match TRBD1. Looked up from germline, CDR1 is MNHEY and CDR2 is SVGEGT. Trimming removed 5 bases from V and 3 bases from J; junction bases left unmatched: 9. The CDR3 loop spans 15 amino acids. The DNA for the CDR3 is TGTGCCAGCAGTACCCCGACAGGGAAGAAAGAGACCCAGTACTTC. It is translated as CASSTPTGKKETQYF.

V and J are TRBV1 and TRBJ2-3. TRBV1 is assigned pseudogene status. The CDR3 consists of 13 residues. CDR3 in amino acids: CTSTWPRADTQYF. In nucleotides, the CDR3 is TGCACCAGCACCTGGCCTAGGGCAGATACGCAGTATTTT.

This clonotype was observed a few times. The V gene is TRBV29-1, the J gene TRBJ2-5; the D is unclear. The CDR3 runs to 13 residues. The germline V and J ends were trimmed by 7 bases and 5 bases, with 17 bases remaining between them. The V gene's germline CDR1 is SQVTM and CDR2 ANQGSEA. The CDR3 loop is CSGRAPAKETQYF. The CDR3 DNA is TGCAGCGGCCGGGCCCCGGCCAAGGAGACCCAGTACTTC.

The V call is TRBV5-1, the J call TRBJ2-1; D may be TRBD1 or TRBD2 (5 bases each). This CDR3 region has 15 residues. V was trimmed by 2 bases and J by 7 bases, leaving 16 bases between them. CDR1 and CDR2 (germline): SGHRS, YFSETQ. CDR3 amino acids: CASSFRTGGRNEQFF. The CDR3, as DNA: TGCGCCAGCAGCTTTAGAACTGGGGGAAGAAATGAGCAGTTCTTC.

The CDR3 DNA reads TGTGCCAGCAGTCGTCTAGCGGGAGACGCGAATGAGCAGTTCTTC. Protein sequence: CASSRLAGDANEQFF. V usage is TRBV12-3 or TRBV12-4 and J usage is TRBJ2-1; 10 nucleotides agree with TRBD2. The CDR3 sequence is 15 residues long. V lost 5 bases and J lost 7; bases outside the gene matches: 8.

This clonotype has ten or more counts. V usage is TRBV5-1 and J usage is TRBJ1-1; the D gene is possibly TRBD1 (6 bases). Trimming took off 0 bases at V and 7 bases at J, with 13 bases between the two ends. The CDR3 has 14 amino acids. CDR1 SGHRS and CDR2 YFSETQ come from the germline V gene. CDR3 bases: TGCGCCAGCAGCTTGGGATCACAGGGCATTGAAGCTTTCTTT. It is translated as CASSLGSQGIEAFF.